The rows below give T cell receptor beta chains drawn from one sample of a study of blood T cell repertoires in COVID-19. The protocol was immunoSEQ multiplex PCR, while the TCRdb copy is restricted to in-frame clones and leaves out a portion. The sample records 350,000 to 500,000 clones, over 75% being singletons. Material for sequencing was PBMCs or T cells enriched from blood (not recorded which). The receptors shown here come from a woman younger than 30 who had been exposed to COVID-19. The CDR3 runs from the conserved cysteine through the conserved F or W.

V gene,CDR3 length,CDR3 protein
TRBV18,15,CASSEAGTTNEKLFF
TRBV5-1,13,CASSGSQYNEQFF
TRBV28,15,CASSLSGTGGYEQYF
TRBV18,13,CASSRRTGNEQYF
TRBV5-8,16,CASSLLTGSSANEQYF
TRBV6-1,11,CASRHRDGYTF
TRBV28,20,CASSFLAQGLERGPSDTQYF
TRBV7-2,13,CASSRHGGYGYTF
TRBV10-3,16,CAISEFLAGGQGEQFF
TRBV12-3/TRBV12-4,12,CASSTGDYGYTF
TRBV6-5,12,CASSADRGTQYF
TRBV7-6,19,CASSPLPLDRVGNNQPQHF
TRBV7-2,16,CASSSTGGLTKNIQYF
TRBV27,14,CASSLSFPGLEQYF
TRBV7-8,16,CASSFGQGAVLYGYTF
TRBV19,17,CASSPTPPELNTGELFF
TRBV5-1,15,CASTLDRTFNYGYTF
TRBV28,14,CASVGGGVRTEAFF
TRBV6-1,16,CASSGGQGPQNQPQHF
TRBV11-2,15,CASRGDGRSTDTQYF
TRBV7-2,14,CASSSGLGLSEQYF
TRBV23-1,18,CASPDSDRGLGANEKLFF
TRBV6-5,13,CAGRTGAGGTIYF
TRBV2,17,CASSELSAGTEVHGYTF
TRBV5-4,14,CASTRGENNEKLFF
TRBV6-4,15,CASSATDRANSPLHF
TRBV2,14,CASSVSPSGNTIYF
TRBV7-2,13,CASRPTGQSGYTF
TRBV28,12,CASSPLLSPLHF
TRBV18,16,CASSDRDTSSTDTQYF
TRBV7-9,14,CASRPAGTGYGYTF
TRBV19,15,CASSFGEDIDSPLHF
TRBV7-2,16,CASSPSLAEIAYEQYF
TRBV9,15,CASSVVMGEGYGYTF
TRBV7-2,14,CASSYDRGNTEAFF
TRBV7-9,11,CASSLGGTQYF
TRBV14,13,CASSQDPRGQQFF
TRBV3-1/TRBV3-2,16,CASSQQGSRSGNTIYF
TRBV6-5,15,CASRLTGGGNQPQHF
TRBV28,12,CAVGQGWYEQYF
TRBV28,20,CASSPTWSSSGSFGANVLTF
TRBV4-1,16,CASRQRTDTGGTEAFF
TRBV5-1,15,CASSLTSGSSYEQYF
TRBV10-3,16,CAISARSGGASNEQFF
TRBV12-3/TRBV12-4,13,CASSSGQPYEQYF
TRBV14,14,CASSQLDNQETQYF
TRBV19,16,CASSNSGGPLADEQYF
TRBV9,16,CASSAPRAGGKNIQYF
TRBV7-7,15,CASSLPRAGIYEQYF
TRBV18,16,CASSPRGGIGREKLFF
TRBV24-1,15,CATSDGTKSSNTIYF
TRBV6-5,15,CASASGVRGTGELFF
TRBV5-6,15,CASSYETGVGETQYF
TRBV11-3,13,CASSLGVSNEQFF
TRBV27,15,CASSESQGGIGELFF